This TCR beta chain emerged from a study of blood T cells in healthy people across ages. The CDR3 spans 18 residues. V was clipped by 1 base and J by 1 base; unmatched bases: 2. The germline V gene has CDR1 SGHTA and CDR2 FQGNSA. General study points: PBMCs went unsorted, and a conclusive naive versus antigen-experienced comparison was therefore prevented. Naive CD4+ cell counts and diversity both ran higher in long-lived than in aged donors.

The use of a sample-barcoded 5' primer and a J-beta primer mix characterized a second PCR of roughly 7 to 11 cycles. MiXCR, applied by TCRdb to the 5' RACE reads, yields one record per CDR3 protein. The sample holds about 500,000 distinct CDR3 sequences, 20% to 30% seen once. Comments on this clonotype: Its antigen is not identified.

These data also featured in a second study, about T cells of mothers and their children.

This receptor was identified in a boy aged 5-17 years in good health. The chain couples TRBV7-2 to TRBJ2-6; 12 bases match TRBD1. The sample consisted of blood. CDR3 amino acids: CASSLGGQGASGANVLTF. CDR3 DNA: TGTGCCAGCAGCTTAGGGGGACAGGGGGCATCTGGGGCCAACGTCCTGACTTTC.